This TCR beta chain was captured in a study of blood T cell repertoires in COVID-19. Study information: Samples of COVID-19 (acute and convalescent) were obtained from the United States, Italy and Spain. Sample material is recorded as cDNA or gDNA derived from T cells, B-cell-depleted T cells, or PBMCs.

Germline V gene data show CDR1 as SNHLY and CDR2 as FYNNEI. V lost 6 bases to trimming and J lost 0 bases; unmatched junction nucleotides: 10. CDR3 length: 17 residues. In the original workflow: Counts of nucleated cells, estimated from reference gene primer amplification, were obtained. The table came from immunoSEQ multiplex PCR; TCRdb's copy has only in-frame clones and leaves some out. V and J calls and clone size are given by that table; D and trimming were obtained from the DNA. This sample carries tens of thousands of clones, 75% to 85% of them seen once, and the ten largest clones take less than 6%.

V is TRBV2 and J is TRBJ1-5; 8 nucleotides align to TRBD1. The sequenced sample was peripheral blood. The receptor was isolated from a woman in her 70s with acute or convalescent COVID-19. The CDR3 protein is CASSRDRRSYSNQPQHF. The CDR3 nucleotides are TGTGCCAGCAGCCGGGACAGGCGATCATATAGCAATCAGCCCCAGCATTTT.